This T cell receptor beta chain was identified during a study of early T cells in non-severe SARS-CoV-2 infection. For the study at large: Alpha and beta chains were unpaired, from unsorted whole-blood bulk RNA. Notes on the study in general: Private and CD4 specificities were missed by VDJdb matching, skewed to anti-spike CD8.

Attachment of unique molecular identifiers was made to individual cDNA molecules. MiXCR, applied by TCRdb to the 5' RACE reads, yields one record per CDR3 protein. In the table there are 60,000 or so distinct CDR3 sequences, 8.5% to 12% of which are singletons. Trimming took 6 bases from V and 2 from J, leaving 16 bases between them. This CDR3 has 15 residues. CDR1 SEHNR and CDR2 FQNEAQ come from the germline V gene (reference sequence). Of note for this clonotype: The antigen is unknown.

This chain uses TRBV7-9 with TRBJ1-1; a weak D match, TRBD1 (6 bases). The receptor's source is an adult who was a healthcare worker with PCR-confirmed SARS-CoV-2 infection or an uninfected control (not recorded which). The source material was whole blood. The CDR3 DNA follows: TGTGCCAGCAGTCCCGCCGGGACACTTAACACTGAAGCTTTCTTT. Translation gives CASSPAGTLNTEAFF.